The present entry profiles one T cell receptor (beta chain) with its context. As yet, its antigen is unknown. The sample is drawn from a study of OX40 agonist ivuxolimab in advanced cancers. In the study overall: Every 2 weeks, ivuxolimab was infused into the patients intravenously at between 0.01 and 10 mg/kg. Dose-escalation patients suffered from hepatocellular carcinoma, melanoma, renal cell or head and neck cancer. Study-level findings and limits: Dose levels from 0.1 to 3.0 mg/kg saw CD4+ and CD8+ blood T cells expand clonally by week 6.

The CDR3 has 15 amino acids. Germline V lookup: CDR1 MGHDK, CDR2 SYGVNS. V was pared by 4 bases and J by 6 bases, with 13 bases between. This table comes from immunoSEQ multiplex PCR, and its TCRdb copy is limited to in-frame clones, with some not included. The table lists some 80,000 clones, 85% to 90% of them singletons. The sequences come from CD4+ or CD8+ T cells sorted from blood, collected in a trial of the OX40 agonist ivuxolimab. The V and J genes are TRBV25-1 and TRBJ1-6; D not resolved. This TCR derives from an adult with an advanced solid tumor such as melanoma, head and neck, liver or kidney cancer. The CDR3 loop reads CASSGGKRSNSPLHF. CDR3 DNA: TGTGCCAGCAGTGGTGGAAAAAGGAGTAATTCACCCCTCCACTTT. The whole variable domain, remainder taken from reference TRBV25-1 and TRBJ1-6, is EADIYQTPRYLVIGTGKKITLECSQTMGHDKMYWYQQDPGMELHLIHYSYGVNSTEKGDLSSESTVSRIRTEHFPLTLESARPSHTSQYLCASSGGKRSNSPLHFGNGTRLTVT.